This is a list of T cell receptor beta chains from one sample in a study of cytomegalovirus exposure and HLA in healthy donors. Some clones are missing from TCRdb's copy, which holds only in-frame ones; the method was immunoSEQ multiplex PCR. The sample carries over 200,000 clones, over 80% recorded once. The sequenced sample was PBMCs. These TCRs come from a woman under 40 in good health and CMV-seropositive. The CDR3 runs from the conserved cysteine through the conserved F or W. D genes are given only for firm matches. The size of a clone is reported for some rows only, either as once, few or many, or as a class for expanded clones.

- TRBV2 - CASSEDGHGGYTQYF
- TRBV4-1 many CASSLREGQRYGYTF
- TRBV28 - CASRRLEYAHEQFF
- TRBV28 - CASSPAEYYEQYF
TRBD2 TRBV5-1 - CASSLGLAEFSTDTQYF
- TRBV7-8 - CASTATQGLETQYF
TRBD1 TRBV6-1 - CASSGPTGGPGETQYF
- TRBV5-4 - CASSYSVPSFYNEQFF
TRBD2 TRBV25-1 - CASSEGLAGAGELFF
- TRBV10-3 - CATAPSAFYEQYF
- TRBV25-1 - CASSPLTGRWTEAFF
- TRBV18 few CASSPGQVGQEKLFF
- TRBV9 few CASSVAGEISAGELFF
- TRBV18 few CASTGGVNTEAFF
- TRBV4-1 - CASNPDMRGSYGYTF
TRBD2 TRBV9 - CASSVLAGGADTQYF